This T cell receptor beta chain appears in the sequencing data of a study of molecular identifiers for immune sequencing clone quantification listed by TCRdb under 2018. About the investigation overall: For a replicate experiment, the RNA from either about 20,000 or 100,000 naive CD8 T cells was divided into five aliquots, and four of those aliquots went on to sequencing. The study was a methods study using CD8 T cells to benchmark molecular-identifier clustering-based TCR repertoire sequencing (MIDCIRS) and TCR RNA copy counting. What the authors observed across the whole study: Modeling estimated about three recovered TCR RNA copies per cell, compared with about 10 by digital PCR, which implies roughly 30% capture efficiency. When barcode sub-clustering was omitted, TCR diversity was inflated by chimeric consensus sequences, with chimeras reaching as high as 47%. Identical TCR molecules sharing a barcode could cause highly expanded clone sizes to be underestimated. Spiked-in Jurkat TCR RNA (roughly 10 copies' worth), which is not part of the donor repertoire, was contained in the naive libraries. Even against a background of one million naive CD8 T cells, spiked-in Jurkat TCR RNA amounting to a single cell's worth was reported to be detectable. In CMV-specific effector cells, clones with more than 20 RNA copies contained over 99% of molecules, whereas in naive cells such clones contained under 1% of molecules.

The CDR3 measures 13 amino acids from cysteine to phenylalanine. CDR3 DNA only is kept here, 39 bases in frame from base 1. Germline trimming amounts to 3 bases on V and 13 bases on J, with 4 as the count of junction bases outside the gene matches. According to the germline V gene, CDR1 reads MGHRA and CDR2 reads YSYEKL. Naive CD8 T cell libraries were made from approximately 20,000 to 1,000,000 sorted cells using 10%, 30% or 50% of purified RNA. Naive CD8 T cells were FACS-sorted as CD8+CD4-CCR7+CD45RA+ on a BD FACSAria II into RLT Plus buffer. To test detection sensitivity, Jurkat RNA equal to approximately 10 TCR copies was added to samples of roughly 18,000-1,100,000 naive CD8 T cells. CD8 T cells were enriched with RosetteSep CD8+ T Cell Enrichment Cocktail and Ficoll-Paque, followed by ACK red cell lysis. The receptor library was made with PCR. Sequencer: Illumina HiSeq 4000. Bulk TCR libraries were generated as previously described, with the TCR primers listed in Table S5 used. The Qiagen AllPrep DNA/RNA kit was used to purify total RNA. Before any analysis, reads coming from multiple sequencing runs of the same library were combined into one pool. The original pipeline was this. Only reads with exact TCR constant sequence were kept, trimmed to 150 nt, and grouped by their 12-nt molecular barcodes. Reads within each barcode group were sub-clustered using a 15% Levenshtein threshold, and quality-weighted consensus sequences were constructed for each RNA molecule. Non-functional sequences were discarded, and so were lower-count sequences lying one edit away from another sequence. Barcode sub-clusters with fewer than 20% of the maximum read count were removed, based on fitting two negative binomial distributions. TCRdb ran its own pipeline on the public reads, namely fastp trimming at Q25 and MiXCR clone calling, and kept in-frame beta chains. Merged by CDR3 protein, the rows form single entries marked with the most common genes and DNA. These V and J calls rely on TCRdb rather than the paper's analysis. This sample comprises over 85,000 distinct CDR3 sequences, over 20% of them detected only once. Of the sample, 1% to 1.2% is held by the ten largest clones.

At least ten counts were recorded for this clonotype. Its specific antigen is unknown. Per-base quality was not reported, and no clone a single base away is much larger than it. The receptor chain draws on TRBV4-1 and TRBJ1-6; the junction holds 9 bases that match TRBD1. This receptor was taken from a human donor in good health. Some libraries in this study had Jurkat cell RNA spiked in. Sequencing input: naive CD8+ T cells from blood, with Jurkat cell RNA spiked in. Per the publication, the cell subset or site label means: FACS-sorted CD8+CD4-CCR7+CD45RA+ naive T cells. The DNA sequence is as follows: TGCGCCAGCAGCCAGGGACAGGGATTCCCCCTCCACTTT. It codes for CASSQGQGFPLHF.